This T cell receptor beta chain was profiled in a study of Ad26.COV2.S vaccination and SARS-CoV-2 variants. The wider study: Vaccine-arm donor from the placebo-controlled COV1001 Ad26.COV2.S trial. Once, or twice with 56 days between doses, Ad26.COV2.S was given intramuscularly.

Germline-derived CDR1 and CDR2 are MNHGY and SVAAGI. Trimming cost V 4 bases and J 5 bases, with 12 bases left between them. The CDR3 length is 13 residues. Using immunoSEQ multiplex PCR, the repertoire was profiled, and TCRdb retains in-frame clones only, with some absent. Found here are under 250,000 clones, 70% to 90% of them singletons; the top ten hold just under 3%. The sample's treatment: some 19 received Ad26.COV2.S at low or high dose, single or two shots; 5 received placebo; per-sample allocation not given. After the first vaccine or placebo injection, samples were drawn on day 63. Ad26.COV2.S expressed prefusion-stabilized spike from the original Wuhan strain.

Sample: peripheral blood, taken in a trial of Ad26.COV2.S vaccine versus placebo. The chain carries TRBV6-9 and TRBJ2-7; D gene unclear. This TCR derives from a person between 18 and 59 years old who received the Ad26.COV2.S COVID-19 vaccine or a placebo. Here the CDR3 reads CASSSSQSHEQYV. CDR3 in DNA: TGTGCCAGCAGTTCCTCCCAGTCCCACGAGCAGTACGTC.